A selection of T cell receptor beta chains follows, all from one sample in a study of shared clonotypes between healthy human individuals. The method was immunoSEQ multiplex PCR; TCRdb's version includes in-frame clones alone and lacks a portion of them. The sample includes about 800,000 clones, around 96% seen only once; the top ten take about 0.25%. Sequenced sample: naive CD8+ T cells sorted from blood. Receptor source: a man aged 25 to 40 in good health. Both conserved end residues are part of each CDR3. D genes are given only for firm matches. The size field is filled for only some rows; it gives once, few, many or a size class.

clone size | D gene | J gene | V gene | CDR3 protein | CDR3 DNA
. | . | TRBJ1-2 | TRBV7-2 | CASRSSLGGDGYGYTF | TGTGCCAGCAGGTCAAGCCTAGGGGGTGACGGCTATGGCTACACCTTC
. | . | TRBJ2-7 | TRBV6-5 | CASSPLGGGNYEQYF | TGTGCCAGCAGCCCTCTAGGAGGAGGGAACTACGAGCAGTACTTC
. | . | TRBJ1-4 | TRBV5-1 | CASSSIGGPGEKLFF | TGCGCCAGCAGCTCGATCGGGGGTCCTGGTGAAAAACTGTTTTTT
. | TRBD1 | TRBJ2-1 | TRBV7-9 | CASSRPGQGNNEQFF | TGTGCCAGCAGCCGACCGGGACAGGGGAACAATGAGCAGTTCTTC
. | . | TRBJ2-7 | TRBV5-4 | CASSSGTAYEQYF | TGTGCCAGCAGCTCCGGGACGGCCTACGAGCAGTACTTC
. | . | TRBJ1-5 | TRBV5-5 | CASSLAAGVGQPQHF | TGTGCCAGCAGCTTGGCCGCAGGGGTGGGTCAGCCCCAGCATTTT
. | . | TRBJ2-7 | TRBV7-8 | CASSLLPGEETYEQYF | TGTGCCAGCAGCCTCCTCCCCGGAGAGGAGACCTACGAGCAGTACTTC
. | . | TRBJ2-7 | TRBV29-1 | CSVLGLSEQYF | TGCAGCGTTCTAGGGTTGAGCGAGCAGTACTTC
. | TRBD1 | TRBJ2-7 | TRBV6-5 | CASSYRQGREQYF | TGTGCCAGCAGTTACCGACAGGGTCGAGAGCAGTACTTC
. | TRBD2 | TRBJ2-1 | TRBV9 | CASSPQRGGSYNEQFF | TGTGCCAGCAGCCCCCAGCGGGGGGGGTCCTACAATGAGCAGTTCTTC
. | . | TRBJ2-7 | TRBV9 | CASSEGRGGASYEQYF | TGTGCCAGCAGCGAAGGGCGAGGGGGGGCATCCTACGAGCAGTACTTC
. | TRBD1 | TRBJ2-1 | TRBV27 | CASSLVGTGYNEQFF | TGTGCCAGCAGTTTAGTCGGGACAGGGTACAATGAGCAGTTCTTC
. | . | TRBJ2-2 | TRBV10-3 | CASLRETGELFF | TGTGCTTCCCTCCGGGAGACCGGGGAGCTGTTTTTT
. | . | TRBJ2-1 | TRBV5-5 | CASSLAGNNEQFF | TGTGCCAGCAGCTTGGCGGGTAACAATGAGCAGTTCTTC
. | TRBD2 | TRBJ2-3 | TRBV10-2 | CARMTSLRVVDTQYF | TGCGCCAGAATGACTAGCCTCAGGGTTGTGGATACGCAGTATTTT
. | TRBD2 | TRBJ2-2 | TRBV27 | CASSRPGLAFGELFF | TGTGCCAGCAGTCGCCCGGGACTAGCGTTCGGGGAGCTGTTTTTT
. | . | TRBJ2-7 | TRBV7-8 | CASSQEIPGSYEQYF | TGTGCCAGCAGCCAGGAGATCCCCGGCTCCTACGAGCAGTACTTC
. | . | TRBJ1-5 | TRBV5-4 | CASSLPRNSGGCNQPQHF | TGTGCCAGCAGCTTGCCCCGTAACAGTGGAGGGTGCAATCAGCCCCAGCATTTT
. | . | TRBJ2-7 | TRBV11-2 | CASSLGGRSYEQYF | TGTGCCAGCAGCTTAGGGGGGAGGTCCTACGAGCAGTACTTC
. | . | TRBJ2-3 | TRBV2 | CASSPFGGKNTDTQYF | TGTGCCAGCAGCCCCTTCGGCGGGAAAAACACAGATACGCAGTATTTT
few | . | TRBJ1-1 | TRBV5-4 | CASSPFTGTEAFF | TGTGCCAGCAGCCCCTTCACAGGAACCGAAGCTTTCTTT
. | . | TRBJ2-3 | TRBV7-3 | CASSLPSTDTQYF | TGTGCCAGCAGCTTACCTAGCACAGATACGCAGTATTTT
. | . | TRBJ2-5 | TRBV6-5 | CASSTFGGTQYF | TGTGCCAGCAGTACCTTTGGCGGGACCCAGTACTTC
. | TRBD2 | TRBJ2-3 | TRBV28 | CASRLAGGPGDTQYF | TGTGCCAGCAGGCTAGCGGGAGGGCCCGGAGATACGCAGTATTTT
. | . | TRBJ2-5 | TRBV27 | CASSSSEGGSQETQYF | TGTGCCAGCAGTTCCTCAGAAGGAGGCTCCCAAGAGACCCAGTACTTC
. | TRBD2 | TRBJ2-1 | TRBV30 | CAVGRAGEQFF | TGTGCCGTCGGGAGGGCGGGTGAGCAGTTCTTC
. | TRBD2 | TRBJ2-1 | TRBV4-1 | CASSQGLANEQFF | TGCGCCAGCAGCCAAGGACTAGCGAATGAGCAGTTCTTC
. | TRBD1 | TRBJ2-7 | TRBV27 | CASSFLRQGEDYEQYF | TGTGCCAGCAGTTTCCTCCGACAGGGAGAAGATTACGAGCAGTACTTC
. | TRBD2 | TRBJ2-1 | TRBV14 | CASSAGTTTYGEQFF | TGTGCCAGCAGCGCTGGGACTACTACCTATGGTGAGCAGTTCTTC
. | . | TRBJ2-2 | TRBV11-2 | CASSPRPRVTGELFF | TGTGCCAGCAGCCCCCGGCCAAGGGTCACCGGGGAGCTGTTTTTT
. | . | TRBJ2-5 | TRBV4-1 | CASSHTGRETQYF | TGCGCCAGCAGCCATACAGGGAGAGAGACCCAGTACTTC
. | TRBD1 | TRBJ1-1 | TRBV5-4 | CASSLGTGANTEAFF | TGTGCCAGCAGCTTGGGGACAGGGGCGAACACTGAAGCTTTCTTT
. | . | TRBJ2-7 | TRBV21-1 | CASSTRTSGPRGRYEQYF | TGTGCCAGCAGCACCAGGACTAGCGGCCCCAGAGGTCGCTACGAGCAGTACTTC
. | . | TRBJ2-7 | TRBV7-6 | CASSLGADSYEQYF | TGTGCCAGCAGCTTAGGTGCGGACTCCTACGAGCAGTACTTC
. | . | TRBJ2-7 | TRBV4-3 | CASSQARGAYEQYF | TGCGCCAGCAGCCAGGCTAGGGGCGCCTACGAGCAGTACTTC
. | . | TRBJ2-3 | TRBV13 | CASSLTTQLDTQYF | TGTGCCAGCAGTTTGACGACCCAACTAGATACGCAGTATTTT
few | TRBD1 | TRBJ2-7 | TRBV7-9 | CASSPSRDRGPYEQYF | TGTGCCAGCAGCCCGAGCCGTGACAGGGGCCCCTACGAGCAGTACTTC
. | . | TRBJ2-3 | TRBV7-9 | CASSLQRIDTDTQYF | TGTGCCAGCAGCTTACAACGGATAGACACAGATACGCAGTATTTT
. | . | TRBJ2-7 | TRBV6-5 | CASSYSASYEQYF | TGTGCCAGCAGTTACTCAGCCTCTTACGAGCAGTACTTC
. | . | TRBJ2-1 | TRBV2 | CASTRLWGNEQFF | TGTGCCAGCACCAGACTGTGGGGCAATGAGCAGTTCTTC
. | TRBD1 | TRBJ1-2 | TRBV7-9 | CASSPGTGFDGYTF | TGTGCCAGCAGCCCTGGGACAGGATTTGATGGCTACACCTTC
. | . | TRBJ2-1 | TRBV5-4 | CASSLAGPYNEQFF | TGTGCCAGCAGCTTGGCCGGTCCCTACAATGAGCAGTTCTTC
. | . | TRBJ2-7 | TRBV2 | CASIIGSSYEQYF | TGTGCCAGCATAATCGGCAGCTCCTACGAGCAGTACTTC
once | . | TRBJ2-2 | TRBV29-1 | CSARKGNTGELFF | TGCAGCGCGCGGAAAGGCAACACCGGGGAGCTGTTTTTT
. | . | TRBJ2-1 | TRBV14 | CASSLGGVHEQFF | TGTGCCAGCAGCTTAGGTGGGGTACATGAGCAGTTCTTC
. | TRBD2 | TRBJ2-1 | TRBV7-2 | CASSNGLAVYNEQFF | TGTGCCAGCAGTAATGGACTAGCGGTTTACAATGAGCAGTTCTTC
. | . | TRBJ1-4 | TRBV7-9 | CASSLPTRGDEKLFF | TGTGCCAGCAGCTTACCAACCCGAGGGGATGAAAAACTGTTTTTT